These 15 T cell receptor beta chains originate from one sample sequenced in a study of T cells in Graves' hyperthyroidism and ophthalmopathy (dated by TCRdb to about 2019). Library generation was performed with multiplex PCR. Sequenced using an Illumina HiSeq 2000. The TCR beta CDR3 regions were amplified from RNA transcripts. A first-round RT-PCR of the TCR CDR3 used the HTBI primer set with the Qiagen OneStep RT-PCR kit. In-frame beta chains were kept once TCRdb had trimmed the public reads at Q25 with fastp and called clones with MiXCR. A single entry per CDR3 protein holds the most common genes and DNA from its merged rows. Here the sample has approximately 600,000 distinct CDR3 sequences; roughly 14% occur a single time. The ten largest clones take up 4% to 5.5% of the sample. Sequences were obtained from blood. The receptors were gathered from a woman aged 40 to 50 with Graves' ophthalmopathy.

This clonotype was recorded at least ten times. The chain links TRBV5-1 to TRBJ2-7, with a possible D match to TRBD2 (6 bases). In germline, CDR1 is SGHRS, CDR2 YFSETQ. With 10 bases removed from V and 4 bases from J, the gap between germline ends came to 24 bases. The CDR3 contains 15 residues. Written as DNA, the CDR3 is TGCGCCGGCTCCCGGGACTCCGAAAGTCCGTACGAGCAGTACTTC. Translation: CAGSRDSESPYEQYF. Filled out from reference TRBV5-1 and TRBJ2-7, the complete variable domain reads KAGVTQTPRYLIKTRGQQVTLSCSPISGHRSVSWYQQTPGQGLQFLFEYFSETQRNKGNFPGRFSGRQFSNSRSEMNVSTLELGDSALYLCAGSRDSESPYEQYFGPGTRLTVT.

This clonotype was seen ten or more times. Here the CDR3 reads CASSEPYEQYF. The CDR3 nucleotides read TGTGCCAGCAGCGAACCCTACGAGCAGTACTTC. The V and J genes are TRBV2 and TRBJ2-7; D is unresolved. Germline assignment: CDR1 SNHLY and CDR2 FYNNEI. CDR3 size: 11 residues. V lost 6 bases to trimming and J lost 2 bases, with 5 bases between them.

This clonotype came up many times. The chain carries TRBV28 and TRBJ1-5; D remains unclear. Trimming took 3 bases from V and 4 from J, leaving 10 bases between them. The CDR3 sequence is 14 residues long. Germline-derived CDR1 and CDR2 are MDHEN and SYDVKM. The CDR3 is CASSLNSLNQPQHF. CDR3 DNA: TGTGCCAGCAGTTTGAACAGCTTAAATCAGCCCCAGCATTTT.

This clonotype was seen many times. The chain recombines TRBV12-3 or TRBV12-4 with TRBJ2-6; D gene uncertain. The length of the CDR3 is 13 residues. V was shortened by 6 bases and J by 0 bases, with 3 bases between the two germline ends. The CDR3 DNA sequence: TGTGCCAGCAGACGCTCTGGGGCCAACGTCCTGACTTTC. It is translated as CASRRSGANVLTF.

This clonotype came up a few times. The chain joins TRBV9 to TRBJ2-7; no clear D gene. CDR1 and CDR2 from the germline V gene are SGDLS and YYNGEE. Trimming stripped 0 bases from V and 6 bases from J, with 10 bases between. This CDR3 comprises 13 residues. CDR3 in amino acids: CASSVGWLGEQYF. Written as DNA, the CDR3 is TGTGCCAGCAGCGTAGGGTGGCTAGGCGAGCAGTACTTC.

This clonotype was found a few times. V usage is TRBV20-1 and J usage is TRBJ2-2, with 9 bases that match TRBD2. With V trimmed by 1 base and J by 5 bases, 5 bases remained unmatched. The CDR3 has 15 residues. The V gene's germline CDR1 is DFQATT and CDR2 SNEGSKA (reference sequence). The CDR3 sequence is CSARASGGYTGELFF. CDR3 nucleotides: TGCAGTGCTAGAGCAAGCGGGGGGTATACCGGGGAGCTGTTTTTT.

V usage is TRBV30 and J usage is TRBJ1-2; 8 nucleotides align to TRBD1. Germline lookup yields CDR1 GTSNPN and CDR2 SVGIG (reference sequence). V shed 2 bases and J 3 bases; nucleotides not matched to a gene: 8. The CDR3 consists of 15 residues. Written as DNA, the CDR3 is TGTGCCTGGAGTAGGACAGGGAATCTCCACTATGGCTACACCTTC. It is translated as CAWSRTGNLHYGYTF.

This clonotype was detected many times. The chain employs TRBV20-1 and TRBJ2-2; 7 nucleotides align to TRBD2. J gave up 3 bases and V 0 bases, and 1 base lay outside the gene matches. The CDR3 covers 14 residues. CDR1 DFQATT and CDR2 SNEGSKA come from the germline V gene (reference sequence). DNA of the CDR3: TGCAGTGCTAGAGATGGGAGGGACACCGGGGAGCTGTTTTTT. Translated, it gives CSARDGRDTGELFF.

At least ten counts were recorded for this clonotype. The chain uses TRBV6-2 or TRBV6-3 and TRBJ1-2; a possible D gene is TRBD1 (5 bases). This CDR3 is 12 amino acids long. Per germline, CDR1 MNHEY and CDR2 SVGEGT. The germline V and J ends were trimmed by 6 bases and 5 bases, with 10 bases remaining between them. For the CDR3, the DNA is TGTGCCAGCAGGGTCCAGGGTTATGGCTACACCTTC. It translates to CASRVQGYGYTF.

This clonotype came up a few times. This chain links TRBV7-2 with TRBJ2-2; 8 bases agree with TRBD1. CDR1 and CDR2 from the germline V gene are SGHTA and FQGNSA. The CDR3 runs 15 residues. After removal of 5 bases from V and 4 bases from J, the junction contained 6 bases not matched to a gene. The CDR3 region is CASSPRQGSTGELFF. The CDR3 bases are TGTGCCAGCAGCCCCAGACAGGGGAGCACCGGGGAGCTGTTTTTT.

In this sample, this clonotype turned up many times. The chain carries TRBV4-1 and TRBJ1-1; maybe TRBD1 (5 bases). The germline V gene encodes CDR1 MGHRA and CDR2 YSYEKL. The V and J ends lost 0 bases and 4 bases respectively, with 15 bases between them. This CDR3 has 16 residues. The CDR3 spells CASSQDIGPQGTEAFF. In DNA, the CDR3 is TGCGCCAGCAGCCAAGATATCGGGCCGCAGGGCACTGAAGCTTTCTTT.

This clonotype showed up just once. J is TRBJ2-5 and V is TRBV29-1, with 7 bases that match TRBD2. Per the germline V gene, CDR1 is SQVTM and CDR2 is ANQGSEA. This CDR3 spans 12 amino acids. V lost 7 bases, J lost 4 bases, and 6 bases stayed unmatched. The CDR3 bases are TGCAGCGCCCAACGGGGGGTAGAGACCCAGTACTTC. Protein: CSAQRGVETQYF.

The rearrangement joins TRBV28 to TRBJ1-1; 8 bases agree with TRBD1. Germline CDR1 is MDHEN and CDR2 is SYDVKM. The CDR3 is made up of 16 amino acids. V lost 5 bases, J lost 2 bases, and 10 bases stayed unmatched. CDR3 loop: CASSHPPGQGNTEAFF. CDR3 sequence (DNA): TGTGCCAGCAGTCACCCTCCAGGACAGGGAAACACTGAAGCTTTCTTT.

This clonotype occurred many times. The CDR3 sequence: CASSSQGAETQYF. CDR3 sequence (DNA): TGTGCCAGCAGCTCACAGGGCGCCGAGACCCAGTACTTC. The rearrangement uses TRBV28 and TRBJ2-5; a weak D match, TRBD1 (6 bases). This CDR3 is built from 13 residues. CDR1 is MDHEN and CDR2 is SYDVKM in the germline V gene. V lost 6 bases to trimming and J lost 5 bases, with 13 bases between them.

This clonotype is deemed medium-sized (0.01 to 0.1%). The chain joins TRBV27 to TRBJ1-2; no reliable D call. The CDR3 length is 14 residues. V dropped 1 base and J dropped 0 bases, with 6 bases sitting between them. The germline gives CDR1 MNHEY, CDR2 SMNVEV (reference sequence). In DNA form, the CDR3 reads TGTGCCAGCAGTTTATGGGAGCCTAACTATGGCTACACCTTC. Protein product: CASSLWEPNYGYTF.